The subject of this entry is one T cell receptor (beta chain). What it recognizes is unknown. The CDR3 has 15 amino acids. Trimming took off 0 bases at V and 5 bases at J, with 11 bases between the two ends. Germline values: CDR1 SGDLS, CDR2 YYNGEE. Profiled with immunoSEQ multiplex PCR; TCRdb holds only in-frame clones, not every one. The sample records approximately 22,000 clones, approximately 81% being singletons. The data were obtained in a study of lymphopenia after photon versus proton radiotherapy. Study conclusions and caveats: After lymphocyte nadir, photon-treated repertoires showed oligoclonal expansion, especially CD8+ Temra.

The receptor was derived from a man aged 55 to 70 with pancreatic cancer. This chain connects TRBV9 to TRBJ2-2; a weak D match, TRBD1 (5 bases). This specimen consisted of peripheral blood, obtained from a patient treated with photon-based radiotherapy. This CDR3 reads CASSVDQGGTGELFF. Here the CDR3 DNA reads TGTGCCAGCAGCGTAGACCAGGGTGGTACCGGGGAGCTGTTTTTT. The variable domain in full, completed from reference TRBV9 and TRBJ2-2, reads DSGVTQTPKHLITATGQRVTLRCSPRSGDLSVYWYQQSLDQGLQFLIQYYNGEERAKGNILERFSAQQFPDLHSELNLSSLELGDSALYFCASSVDQGGTGELFFGEGSRLTVL.